This is a list of T cell receptor beta chains from one sample in a study of T cell responses to AZD1222 COVID-19 vaccine. Some clones are missing from TCRdb's copy, which holds only in-frame ones; the method was immunoSEQ multiplex PCR. The sample includes about 140,000 clones, under 95% of them seen just once. Sequenced here: peripheral blood, sampled on day 0 of AZD1222 vaccination. All receptors come from an adult in good health. Each CDR3 is given with its conserved first and last residue. A D gene is named only where the DNA matches it firmly. Clone size, where shown, is once, few, many, or a class for clones that have expanded.

D: NA; J: TRBJ2-5; length: 15; size: NA; V: TRBV4-3; CDR3: CASSQDPGPRETQYF; DNA: TGCGCCAGCAGCCAAGATCCAGGACCGCGAGAGACCCAGTACTTC
D: TRBD2; J: TRBJ2-3; length: 17; size: once; V: TRBV5-4; CDR3: CASSFPGLASGRDTQYF; DNA: TGTGCCAGCAGCTTTCCGGGGTTGGCTAGCGGGAGAGATACGCAGTATTTT
D: TRBD2; J: TRBJ2-7; length: 16; size: NA; V: TRBV2; CDR3: CASSGILAGAPYEQYF; DNA: TGTGCCAGCAGTGGTATACTAGCGGGAGCACCCTACGAGCAGTACTTC
D: NA; J: TRBJ1-5; length: 17; size: NA; V: TRBV3-1/TRBV3-2; CDR3: CASSRLRPGLRNQPQHF; DNA: TGTGCCAGCAGCCGCTTAAGACCGGGACTAAGGAATCAGCCCCAGCATTTT
D: NA; J: TRBJ1-5; length: 14; size: NA; V: TRBV19; CDR3: CASSVQESNQPQHF; DNA: TGTGCCAGTAGTGTTCAGGAGAGCAATCAGCCCCAGCATTTT
D: NA; J: TRBJ2-3; length: 15; size: NA; V: TRBV4-1; CDR3: CASSVGRVGTDTQYF; DNA: TGCGCCAGCAGCGTGGGCAGGGTGGGTACAGATACGCAGTATTTT
D: TRBD1; J: TRBJ1-2; length: 17; size: NA; V: TRBV5-1; CDR3: CASSPLRGQGPNYGYTF; DNA: TGCGCCAGCAGTCCCCTACGCGGACAGGGACCGAACTATGGCTACACCTTC
D: NA; J: TRBJ1-5; length: 13; size: NA; V: TRBV5-8; CDR3: CASSLIVGQPQHF; DNA: TGTGCCAGCAGCTTGATAGTTGGGCAGCCCCAGCATTTT
D: TRBD1; J: TRBJ2-6; length: 15; size: NA; V: TRBV18; CDR3: CASSDDRAGANVLTF; DNA: TGTGCCAGCTCAGACGACAGGGCCGGGGCCAACGTCCTGACTTTC
D: NA; J: TRBJ1-1; length: 11; size: NA; V: TRBV30; CDR3: CAWTTYTEAFF; DNA: TGTGCCTGGACCACGTACACTGAAGCTTTCTTT
D: NA; J: TRBJ1-2; length: 14; size: NA; V: TRBV28; CDR3: CASSLRIGLRGYTF; DNA: TGTGCCAGCAGTTTACGTATCGGGTTAAGGGGCTACACCTTC
D: NA; J: TRBJ1-2; length: 13; size: NA; V: TRBV10-3; CDR3: CAISEDFNYGYTF; DNA: TGTGCCATCAGTGAAGATTTTAACTATGGCTACACCTTC